This TCR beta chain stems from a study of OX40 agonist ivuxolimab in advanced cancers. Broadly, across the study: Ivuxolimab was an agonistic, fully human IgG2 monoclonal antibody directed against OX40 (CD134), a costimulatory receptor. Intravenous ivuxolimab was administered to patients every 2 weeks at six dose levels: 0.01, 0.1, 0.3, 1.5, 3 and 10 mg/kg. Of the roughly 51 patients in dose escalation, 19 had hepatocellular carcinoma, some 15 had melanoma, 9 had renal cell carcinoma and 9 had head and neck cancer. In the dose-escalation cohort, roughly four fifths of patients were male, and the mean age was approximately 60 years, with a range of about 23 to 90. Prior anti-PD-1, anti-PD-L1 or anti-CTLA-4 therapy was permitted, and approximately 39% of dose-escalation patients had received checkpoint inhibitors. Partial responses occurred in three dose-escalation patients, of whom one had hepatocellular carcinoma and two had cutaneous melanoma. The purpose of peripheral TCRbeta sequencing was to test whether ivuxolimab changed TCR sequence diversity and led to clonal T-cell expansion. The monotherapy dose-escalation portion (N = 52 patients) of the phase I ivuxolimab trial is reported in the paper. On the study overall, not on this receptor specifically: In the 0.1-3.0 mg/kg groups, partial responders had among the lowest normalized peripheral clonal expansion, particularly in CD8+ T cells. On average, CD8+ T cells showed more expanded clones than CD4+ T cells after ivuxolimab. At doses of 0.1 to 3.0 mg/kg, clonal expansion of both CD4+ and CD8+ T cells in blood was seen between baseline and week 6. Low levels of normalized T-cell clonal expansion were also seen in some patients who did not respond. The antigen specificity of the peripheral T cells that underwent clonal expansion was not determined.

Patients with autoimmune disease history or receiving systemic immunosuppression were excluded from the trial. Peripheral blood for TCR sequencing was drawn from every dose cohort at baseline, at cycle 4 day 1 and at cycle 7 day 1. Samples were obtained from an open-label, multicenter, first-in-human phase I dose-escalation trial of ivuxolimab. Adults with locally advanced or metastatic head and neck squamous cell, hepatocellular, melanoma or renal cell carcinoma were enrolled in the trial. CD4+ and CD8+ T cells were sorted separately from peripheral blood before TCR sequencing. The sample holds one count of this clone. No antigen is known for it. Per-nucleotide qualities are absent, and no much larger clonotype sits a single base away. For sequencing of the TCRbeta CDR3 region, genomic DNA was extracted from the sorted cells. TCRbeta CDR3 regions were sequenced using the immunoSEQ Assay. TCRdb took over this immuneACCESS table, retaining in-frame rearrangements with V and J assigned. Such tables are incomplete; in checked studies, under half of the missing clones stem from an unresolved V gene, and the remainder is unexplained. The table for this sample lists fewer than 90,000 clones; 80% to 90% of them were counted only once. 0.75% to 0.9% of the sample comes from the top ten.

V is trimmed back by 3 bases and J by 2 bases, and the junction contains 7 bases that no gene match accounts for. Sequences KGHSH (CDR1) and LQKENI (CDR2) are obtained from the germline V gene. Taken from cysteine to phenylalanine, the CDR3 has 18 residues. CDR3 DNA is the only sequence kept; it has 54 bases, read in frame from the first base. The source of this sequence is an adult with an advanced solid tumor such as melanoma, head and neck, liver or kidney cancer. Recombination linked TRBV18 to TRBJ2-3, and TRBD2 matches 14 of the central bases. Material: CD4+ or CD8+ T cells sorted from blood, obtained in a trial of the OX40 agonist ivuxolimab. The DNA sequence is as follows: TGTGCCAGCTCACCGGGACTAGCGGGAGCCCTAATCACAGATACGCAGTATTTT. Its translation reads: CASSPGLAGALITDTQYF.